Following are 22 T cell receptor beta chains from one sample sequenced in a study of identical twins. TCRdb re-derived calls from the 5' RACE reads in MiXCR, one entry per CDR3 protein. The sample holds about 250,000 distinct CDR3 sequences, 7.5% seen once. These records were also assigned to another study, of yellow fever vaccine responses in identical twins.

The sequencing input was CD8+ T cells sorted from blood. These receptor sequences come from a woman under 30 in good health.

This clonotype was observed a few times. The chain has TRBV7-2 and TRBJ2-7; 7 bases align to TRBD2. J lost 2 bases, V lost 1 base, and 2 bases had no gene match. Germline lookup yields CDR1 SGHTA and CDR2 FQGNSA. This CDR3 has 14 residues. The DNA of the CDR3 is TGTGCCAGCAGCTTAGGACTAGCCACCTACGAGCAGTACTTC. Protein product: CASSLGLATYEQYF.

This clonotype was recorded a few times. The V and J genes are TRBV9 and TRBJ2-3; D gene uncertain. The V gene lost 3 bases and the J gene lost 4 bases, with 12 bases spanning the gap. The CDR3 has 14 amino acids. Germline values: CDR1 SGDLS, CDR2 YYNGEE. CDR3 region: CASSAPRAPDTQYF. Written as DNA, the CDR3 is TGTGCCAGCAGCGCCCCTCGGGCCCCAGATACGCAGTATTTT.

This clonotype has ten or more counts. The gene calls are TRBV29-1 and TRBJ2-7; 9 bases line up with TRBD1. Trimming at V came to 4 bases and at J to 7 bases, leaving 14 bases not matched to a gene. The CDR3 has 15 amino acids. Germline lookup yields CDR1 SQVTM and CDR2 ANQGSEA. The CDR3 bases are TGCAGCGTTGTTGAATACCGGGACAGGGCGGGAGAGCAGTACTTC. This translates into CSVVEYRDRAGEQYF.

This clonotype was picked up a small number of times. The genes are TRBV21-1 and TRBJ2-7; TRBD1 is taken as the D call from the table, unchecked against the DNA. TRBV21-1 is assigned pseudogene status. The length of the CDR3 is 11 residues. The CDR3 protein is CASSKTGEQYF. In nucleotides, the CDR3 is TGTGCCAGCAGCAAGACAGGGGAACAGTACTTC.

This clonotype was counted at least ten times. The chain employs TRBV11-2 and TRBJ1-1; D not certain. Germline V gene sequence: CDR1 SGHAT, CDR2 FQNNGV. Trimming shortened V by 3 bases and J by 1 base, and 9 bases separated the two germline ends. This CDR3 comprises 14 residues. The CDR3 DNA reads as TGTGCCAGCAGCTTTACACGGCCGAACACTGAAGCTTTCTTT. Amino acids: CASSFTRPNTEAFF.

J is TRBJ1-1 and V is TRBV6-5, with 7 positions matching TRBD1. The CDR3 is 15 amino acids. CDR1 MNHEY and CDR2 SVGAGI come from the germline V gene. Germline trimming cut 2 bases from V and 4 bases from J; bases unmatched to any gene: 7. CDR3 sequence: CASSYATGLGTEAFF. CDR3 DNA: TGTGCCAGCAGTTACGCGACAGGGTTGGGCACTGAAGCTTTCTTT.

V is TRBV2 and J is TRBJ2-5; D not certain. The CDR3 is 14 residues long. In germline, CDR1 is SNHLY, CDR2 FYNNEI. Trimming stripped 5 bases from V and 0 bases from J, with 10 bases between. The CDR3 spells CASSRRLYQETQYF. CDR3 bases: TGTGCCAGCAGTAGACGGTTGTACCAAGAGACCCAGTACTTC. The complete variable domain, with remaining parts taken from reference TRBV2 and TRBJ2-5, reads EPEVTQTPSHQVTQMGQEVILRCVPISNHLYFYWYRQILGQKVEFLVSFYNNEISEKSEIFDDQFSVERPDGSNFTLKIRSTKLEDSAMYFCASSRRLYQETQYFGPGTRLLVL.

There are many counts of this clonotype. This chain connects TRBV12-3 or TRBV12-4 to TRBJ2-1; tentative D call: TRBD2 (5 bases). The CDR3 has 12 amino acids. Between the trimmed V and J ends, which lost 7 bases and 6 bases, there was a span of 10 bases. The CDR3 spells CASKKEVNEQFF. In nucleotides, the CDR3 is TGTGCCAGCAAGAAGGAGGTCAATGAGCAGTTCTTC.

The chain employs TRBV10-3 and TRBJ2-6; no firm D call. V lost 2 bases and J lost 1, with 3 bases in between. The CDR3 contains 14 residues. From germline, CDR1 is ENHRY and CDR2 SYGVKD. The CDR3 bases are TGTGCCATCAGTGAGGTTTCTGGGGCCAACGTCCTGACTTTC. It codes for CAISEVSGANVLTF.

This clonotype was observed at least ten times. The CDR3, as DNA: TGTGCCAGCAGCCAAATAGGGGTTTACGATGGCTACACCTTC. Translation gives CASSQIGVYDGYTF. This chain joins TRBV3-1 and TRBJ1-2, with D perhaps matching TRBD1 (5 bases). The V and J ends lost 2 bases and 6 bases respectively, with 13 bases between them. The CDR3 runs to 14 residues. Germline V gene lookup returns CDR1 LGHDT and CDR2 YNNKEL (reference sequence).

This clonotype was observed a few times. The CDR3 DNA is TGTGCCACCAGCAGAGAAGTGGGGAACGAGCAGTTCTTC. The encoded protein is CATSREVGNEQFF. This chain connects TRBV15 to TRBJ2-1; D is unresolved. V was trimmed by 0 bases and J by 10 bases, leaving 10 bases between them. CDR1 is LNHNV, CDR2 YYDKDF, per germline (reference sequence). The CDR3 extends over 13 amino acids. The entire variable domain, with the rest obtained from reference TRBV15 and TRBJ2-1, is as follows: DAMVIQNPRYQVTQFGKPVTLSCSQTLNHNVMYWYQQKSSQAPKLLFHYYDKDFNNEADTPDNFQSRRPNTSFCFLDIRSPGLGDTAMYLCATSREVGNEQFFGPGTRLTVL.

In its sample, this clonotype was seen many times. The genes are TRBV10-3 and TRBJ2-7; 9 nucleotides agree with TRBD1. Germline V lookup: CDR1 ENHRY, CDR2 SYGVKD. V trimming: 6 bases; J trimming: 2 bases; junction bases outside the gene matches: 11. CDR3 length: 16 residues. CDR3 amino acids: CAISKQGAQGTYEQYF. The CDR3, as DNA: TGTGCCATCAGCAAACAGGGGGCACAGGGGACCTACGAGCAGTACTTC.

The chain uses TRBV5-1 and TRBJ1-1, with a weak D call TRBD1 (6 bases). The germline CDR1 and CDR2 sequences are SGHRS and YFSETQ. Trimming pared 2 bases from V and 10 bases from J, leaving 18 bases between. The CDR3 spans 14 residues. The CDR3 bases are TGCGCCAGCAGCTTCGGGTGGGGGCTGGATGGAGCTTTCTTT. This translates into CASSFGWGLDGAFF.

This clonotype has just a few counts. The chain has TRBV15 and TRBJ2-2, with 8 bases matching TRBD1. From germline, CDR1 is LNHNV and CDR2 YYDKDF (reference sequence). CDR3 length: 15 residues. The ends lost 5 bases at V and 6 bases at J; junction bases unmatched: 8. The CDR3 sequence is CATSLWTGTPGELFF. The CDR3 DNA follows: TGTGCCACCAGCTTGTGGACAGGGACCCCCGGGGAGCTGTTTTTT.

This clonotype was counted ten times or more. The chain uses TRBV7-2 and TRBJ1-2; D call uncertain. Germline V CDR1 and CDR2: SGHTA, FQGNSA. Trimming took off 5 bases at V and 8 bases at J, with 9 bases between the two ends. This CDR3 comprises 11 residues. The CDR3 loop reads CASSPALGYTF. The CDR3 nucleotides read TGTGCCAGCAGCCCAGCCCTGGGCTACACCTTC. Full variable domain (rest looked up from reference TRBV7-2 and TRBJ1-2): GAGVSQSPSNKVTEKGKDVELRCDPISGHTALYWYRQSLGQGLEFLIYFQGNSAPDKSGLPSDRFSAERTGGSVSTLTIQRTQQEDSAVYLCASSPALGYTFGSGTRLTVV.

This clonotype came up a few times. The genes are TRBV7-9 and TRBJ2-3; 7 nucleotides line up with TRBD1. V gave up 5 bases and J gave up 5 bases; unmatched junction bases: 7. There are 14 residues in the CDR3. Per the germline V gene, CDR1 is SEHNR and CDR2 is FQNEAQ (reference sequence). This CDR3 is CASSPTGMEDTQYF. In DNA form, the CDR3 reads TGTGCCAGCAGCCCGACAGGGATGGAAGATACGCAGTATTTT. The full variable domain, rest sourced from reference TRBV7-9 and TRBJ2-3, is DTGVSQNPRHKITKRGQNVTFRCDPISEHNRLYWYRQTLGQGPEFLTYFQNEAQLEKSRLLSDRFSAERPKGSFSTLEIQRTEQGDSAMYLCASSPTGMEDTQYFGPGTRLTVL.

CDR3 DNA: TGTGCCAGCAGCCCTCTCGGACTAGCGGATCAAAACACCGGGGAGCTGTTTTTT. Translation gives CASSPLGLADQNTGELFF. This rearrangement joins TRBV3-1 to TRBJ2-2; the match to TRBD2 covers 10 bases. In germline, CDR1 is LGHDT, CDR2 YNNKEL (reference sequence). The V and J ends lost 4 bases and 2 bases, in that order; junction bases with no gene match: 10. The CDR3 sequence is 18 residues long.

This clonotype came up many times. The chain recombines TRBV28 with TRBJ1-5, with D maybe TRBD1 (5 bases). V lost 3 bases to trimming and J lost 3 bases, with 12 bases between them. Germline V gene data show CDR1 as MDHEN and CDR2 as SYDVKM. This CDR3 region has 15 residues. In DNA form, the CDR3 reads TGTGCCAGCAGTTTTTTCGGCAGGGCCAATCAGCCCCAGCATTTT. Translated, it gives CASSFFGRANQPQHF.

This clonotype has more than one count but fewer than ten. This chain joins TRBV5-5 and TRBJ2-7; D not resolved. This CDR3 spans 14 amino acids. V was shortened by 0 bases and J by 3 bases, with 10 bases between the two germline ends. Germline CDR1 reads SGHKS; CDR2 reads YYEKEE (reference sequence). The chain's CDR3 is CASSLDLQSYEQYV. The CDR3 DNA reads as TGTGCCAGCAGCTTGGATCTTCAGAGCTACGAGCAGTACGTC.

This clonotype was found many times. CDR3 DNA: TGCGCCAGCAGGACAGGTTCAGATACGCAGTATTTT. Protein product: CASRTGSDTQYF. This chain joins TRBV5-1 and TRBJ2-3, with D possibly being TRBD1 (6 bases). Trimming removed 5 bases at V and 4 bases at J, with 8 bases between. The germline V gene encodes CDR1 SGHRS and CDR2 YFSETQ. This CDR3 region has 12 residues.

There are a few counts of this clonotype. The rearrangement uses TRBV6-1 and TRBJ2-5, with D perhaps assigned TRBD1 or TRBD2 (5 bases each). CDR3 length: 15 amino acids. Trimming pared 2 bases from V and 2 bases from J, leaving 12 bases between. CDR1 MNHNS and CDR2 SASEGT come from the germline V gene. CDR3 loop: CASSEYGTEQETQYF. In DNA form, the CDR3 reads TGTGCCAGCAGTGAATACGGGACGGAACAAGAGACCCAGTACTTC.

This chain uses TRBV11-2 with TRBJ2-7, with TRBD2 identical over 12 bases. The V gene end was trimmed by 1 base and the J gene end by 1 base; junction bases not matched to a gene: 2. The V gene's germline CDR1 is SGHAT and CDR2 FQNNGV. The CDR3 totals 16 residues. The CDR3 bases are TGTGCCAGCAGCTTAGGGACTAGCGGGATATCCTACGAGCAGTACTTC. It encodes CASSLGTSGISYEQYF.